The TCR beta chain under discussion was sequenced for a study of T cell changes during pregnancy in multiple sclerosis. The table came from immunoSEQ multiplex PCR; TCRdb's copy has only in-frame clones and leaves some out. The sample yields fewer than 65,000 clones, 90% to 95% seen once. CDR3 length equals 16 residues. V was pared by 2 bases and J by 1 base, with 12 bases between. Germline V gives CDR1 KGHSH, CDR2 LQKENI. This clone showed up just once. This chain joins TRBV18 and TRBJ1-3; D might be TRBD1 (6 bases). The sample consisted of peripheral blood, taken in the third trimester of pregnancy. The TCR sequence derives from a female donor in good health, enrolled as a control in a pregnancy study. The CDR3 loop reads CASSPGQGMSGNTIYF. CDR3 DNA sequence: TGTGCCAGCTCACCAGGGCAGGGGATGTCTGGAAACACCATATATTTT.